These 26 T cell receptor beta chains originate from one sample sequenced in a study of blood T cell repertoires in COVID-19. TCRdb's copy holds only in-frame clones and misses some; the assay was immunoSEQ multiplex PCR. The data contain approximately 150,000 clones, about 89% of them singletons. Sequenced material: PBMCs or T cells enriched from blood (not recorded which). The receptors derive from a man in his 60s who had recovered from COVID-19.

The chain couples TRBV27 to TRBJ2-7, with 8 bases identical to TRBD1. CDR3 size: 15 residues. Looked up from germline, CDR1 is MNHEY and CDR2 is SMNVEV (reference sequence). V shed 6 bases and J 2 bases; nucleotides not matched to a gene: 9. The CDR3 DNA is TGTGCCAGCAGCCCAGGGGGCGAAATCACCTACGAGCAGTACTTC. It translates to CASSPGGEITYEQYF.

This chain connects TRBV27 to TRBJ2-4; 8 bases line up with TRBD1. The CDR3 has 15 residues. V dropped 6 bases and J dropped 0; count of bases not matched to a gene: 4. The germline gives CDR1 MNHEY, CDR2 SMNVEV (reference sequence). The CDR3 region has the DNA TGTGCCAGCAGCGGACAGGGCCTAGCCAAAAACATTCAGTACTTC. Amino acid sequence: CASSGQGLAKNIQYF.

V gene TRBV10-3 combines with J gene TRBJ2-7; TRBD1 agrees at 7 bases. Unmatched junction bases numbered 9, after V lost 2 bases and J lost 2 bases. Germline CDR1 reads ENHRY; CDR2 reads SYGVKD. This CDR3 has 16 residues. The CDR3 is CAISEGVTGRTYEQYF. CDR3 sequence (DNA): TGTGCCATCAGTGAGGGGGTGACAGGGCGAACCTACGAGCAGTACTTC.

This chain joins TRBV6-4 and TRBJ1-1; D is possibly TRBD1 (5 bases). There are 13 residues in the CDR3. V shed 10 bases and J shed 0 bases, with 12 bases lying between them. Per germline, CDR1 MRHNA and CDR2 SNTAGT. The CDR3 loop is CATRQTLNTEAFF. CDR3 bases: TGTGCCACCCGACAGACCTTGAACACTGAAGCTTTCTTT.

This sequence joins TRBV10-3 and TRBJ2-1; perhaps TRBD2 as D (5 bases). Per germline, CDR1 ENHRY and CDR2 SYGVKD. The V end was cut by 4 bases, the J end by 0 bases, with 16 bases between. The CDR3 runs 17 residues. The CDR3 nucleotides are TGTGCCATCAGTGCACTAGGAGGATCTAGCTCCTACAATGAGCAGTTCTTC. Protein product: CAISALGGSSSYNEQFF.

CDR3 in amino acids: CASRLGLAGSDTQYF. The CDR3 DNA is TGTGCCAGCCGTTTGGGACTAGCGGGGTCAGATACGCAGTATTTT. The rearrangement links TRBV2 to TRBJ2-3, with 13 bases matching TRBD2. V shed 8 bases, J shed 4 bases, and the junction held 6 bases outside the gene matches. Per the germline V gene, CDR1 is SNHLY and CDR2 is FYNNEI. The CDR3 runs 15 residues.

The chain uses TRBV5-1 and TRBJ2-1, with 8 positions matching TRBD2. V trimming: 0 bases; J trimming: 8 bases; junction bases outside the gene matches: 10. The CDR3 totals 16 residues. In germline, CDR1 is SGHRS, CDR2 YFSETQ. The CDR3 is CASSLDGTRWLYEQFF. CDR3 sequence (DNA): TGCGCCAGCAGCTTGGACGGGACTAGATGGTTATATGAGCAGTTCTTC.

The rearrangement joins TRBV5-1 to TRBJ2-1, with D uncertain. CDR1 SGHRS and CDR2 YFSETQ come from the germline V gene. The V end lost 0 bases, the J end lost 9 bases, and 13 bases lay between the germline ends. The CDR3 length is 14 residues. Written as DNA, the CDR3 is TGCGCCAGCAGCTTGGCCTCGGCGGAAGGTGAGCAGTTCTTC. This gives the protein CASSLASAEGEQFF.

The rearrangement links TRBV10-1 to TRBJ1-5; TRBD1 matches at 10 bases. The CDR3 totals 15 residues. Trimming cost V 11 bases and J 4 bases; bases outside gene matches: 11. The germline V gene has CDR1 WNHNN and CDR2 SYGVQD (reference sequence). The CDR3 bases are TGCGCCGGCGCTCGGGACAGGGGATTTAATCAGCCCCAGCATTTT. Translated, it gives CAGARDRGFNQPQHF.

The chain uses TRBV12-3 or TRBV12-4 and TRBJ1-2; D perhaps matches TRBD1 (6 bases). This CDR3 spans 13 amino acids. The V and J ends lost 5 bases and 8 bases respectively, with 15 bases between them. CDR3 region: CASSVTGIWGYTF. CDR3 nucleotide sequence: TGTGCCAGCAGTGTTACAGGGATTTGGGGCTACACCTTC.

The genes are TRBV2 and TRBJ2-2; 7 bases are a match to TRBD1. The V gene's germline CDR1 is SNHLY and CDR2 FYNNEI. The V segment lost 6 bases and the J segment 14 bases; nucleotides outside the gene matches: 9. The CDR3 is 12 amino acids. The CDR3 DNA reads TGTGCCAGCAGAGAACAGGGGTCCTTCCTGTTTTTT. Protein: CASREQGSFLFF.

V usage is TRBV29-1 and J usage is TRBJ2-3, with 7 positions matching TRBD2. The CDR3 consists of 12 residues. The V gene end was trimmed by 6 bases and the J gene end by 9 bases; junction bases not matched to a gene: 9. Germline V gives CDR1 SQVTM, CDR2 ANQGSEA. CDR3 DNA: TGCAGCGTGAGCGGGGAGGCAGGCACGCAGTATTTT. Encoded protein: CSVSGEAGTQYF.

A few counts support this clone. The rearrangement links TRBV11-3 to TRBJ1-1, with D perhaps matching TRBD1 (5 bases). The CDR3 has 13 amino acids. CDR1 and CDR2 from the germline V gene are SGHNT and YENEEA. The V end lost 5 bases, the J end lost 5 bases, and 12 bases lay between the germline ends. In DNA, the CDR3 is TGTGCCAGCAGCCCTGGGGGGTGGACTGAAGCTTTCTTT. Protein: CASSPGGWTEAFF.

Remarks on this clone: The sample carries other DNA sequences with the same CDR3. V and J are TRBV5-4 and TRBJ2-5; 8 bases line up with TRBD2. The CDR3 is 14 amino acids. Germline lookup yields CDR1 SGHNT and CDR2 YYREEE (reference sequence). Unmatched junction bases numbered 4, after V lost 1 base and J lost 5 bases. CDR3 sequence reads: CASSLSSGRETQYF. CDR3 sequence (DNA): TGTGCCAGCAGCTTGTCTAGCGGGCGGGAGACCCAGTACTTC.

The chain is built from TRBV5-1 and TRBJ2-7, with 7 positions matching TRBD1. The CDR3 contains 13 residues. Germline values: CDR1 SGHRS, CDR2 YFSETQ. Losses at the gene ends were 3 bases for V and 6 bases for J; bases not matched to a gene: 6. The chain's CDR3 is CASSSAGTAEQYF. CDR3 sequence (DNA): TGCGCCAGCAGCTCGGCCGGGACAGCCGAGCAGTACTTC.

V gene TRBV11-2 combines with J gene TRBJ2-2, with D tentatively TRBD2 (6 bases). With 1 base removed from V and 0 bases from J, the gap between germline ends came to 6 bases. The CDR3 loop spans 15 amino acids. Germline V gene lookup returns CDR1 SGHAT and CDR2 FQNNGV. The CDR3 spells CASSLGLANTGELFF. CDR3 bases: TGTGCCAGCAGCTTAGGACTAGCGAACACCGGGGAGCTGTTTTTT.

This clone was counted a few times. V gene TRBV19 combines with J gene TRBJ1-2; no clear D gene. This CDR3 region has 13 residues. CDR1 and CDR2 (germline): LNHDA, SQIVND (reference sequence). The V end lost 0 bases, the J end lost 8 bases, and 10 bases lay between the germline ends. CDR3 DNA: TGTGCCAGTAGTATAGATCGGACGGGAGGCTACACCTTC. Translation gives CASSIDRTGGYTF.

The chain is built from TRBV4-1 and TRBJ1-4; 8 bases agree with TRBD1. CDR3 length equals 16 residues. Trimming removed 3 bases from V and 3 bases from J; junction bases left unmatched: 6. Germline V gene lookup returns CDR1 MGHRA and CDR2 YSYEKL. The CDR3 loop reads CASSQDPGQANEKLFF. The CDR3 DNA follows: TGCGCCAGCAGCCAGGACCCGGGACAGGCTAATGAAAAACTGTTTTTT.

The chain couples TRBV29-1 to TRBJ2-7; a possible D gene is TRBD2 (5 bases). This CDR3 contains 13 residues. Between the trimmed V and J ends, which lost 4 bases and 4 bases, there was a span of 14 bases. Germline CDR1 SQVTM, CDR2 ANQGSEA. The CDR3 nucleotides are TGCAGCGTTGCAAGGCGGGTGGGATACGAGCAGTACTTC. It yields the protein CSVARRVGYEQYF.

This chain uses TRBV6-5 with TRBJ2-7, with D possibly matching TRBD2 (5 bases). V was shortened by 10 bases and J by 3 bases, with 10 bases between the two germline ends. The germline CDR1 and CDR2 sequences are MNHEY and SVGAGI. This CDR3 has 11 residues. The CDR3 coding sequence is TGTGCCACCAACAGCGGCTACGAGCAGTACTTC. This encodes CATNSGYEQYF.

DNA for the CDR3: TGCGCCAGCAGCTTAGGTCCAGGGGATTTTAACTATGGCTACACCTTC. Translated: CASSLGPGDFNYGYTF. The V and J genes are TRBV5-1 and TRBJ1-2; possibly TRBD1 for D (6 bases). V was clipped by 2 bases and J by 1 base, with 15 bases between them. CDR3 length equals 16 residues. Germline V lookup: CDR1 SGHRS, CDR2 YFSETQ. Variable domain in full (rest from reference TRBV5-1 and TRBJ1-2): KAGVTQTPRYLIKTRGQQVTLSCSPISGHRSVSWYQQTPGQGLQFLFEYFSETQRNKGNFPGRFSGRQFSNSRSEMNVSTLELGDSALYLCASSLGPGDFNYGYTFGSGTRLTVV.

The V call is TRBV28, the J call TRBJ1-5; TRBD1 aligns across 9 bases. Per the germline V gene, CDR1 is MDHEN and CDR2 is SYDVKM. The J segment lost 11 bases and the V segment lost 4 bases, leaving 9 bases of the junction unmatched. The CDR3 covers 14 residues. CDR3 DNA sequence: TGTGCCAGCAGTTCGGGACAGGGATTTTTGGCCCAGCATTTT. It codes for CASSSGQGFLAQHF.

This chain links TRBV19 with TRBJ1-4; D possibly corresponds to TRBD1 (5 bases). Trimming shortened V by 3 bases and J by 14 bases, and 19 bases separated the two germline ends. Germline-derived CDR1 and CDR2 are LNHDA and SQIVND (reference sequence). The CDR3 consists of 14 residues. In DNA form, the CDR3 reads TGTGCCAGTAGTATGGAACAAGGGGTGGGTCGGCTGTTTTTT. Translated, it gives CASSMEQGVGRLFF.

The gene calls are TRBV10-2 and TRBJ1-6; unclear D gene. Trimming cost V 7 bases and J 4 bases, with 11 bases left between them. Germline CDR1 WSHSY, CDR2 SAAADI. The CDR3 loop spans 14 amino acids. The CDR3 sequence: CASNPVLYNSPLHF. The DNA of the CDR3 is TGCGCCAGCAATCCGGTTCTTTATAATTCACCCCTCCACTTT.

A note on this clone: The sample holds other DNA sequences that translate to the same CDR3. V usage is TRBV7-8 and J usage is TRBJ2-2; TRBD2 matches 12 bases. V shed 6 bases and J 5 bases; nucleotides not matched to a gene: 4. Per germline, CDR1 SGHVS and CDR2 FQNEAQ. CDR3 length: 15 residues. The CDR3 protein is CASSRGLAGTGELFF. Here the CDR3 DNA reads TGTGCCAGCAGTCGAGGACTAGCGGGGACCGGGGAGCTGTTTTTT.

The genes are TRBV13 and TRBJ2-1; the match to TRBD2 covers 8 bases. The CDR3 has 17 residues. V shed 2 bases, J shed 5 bases, and the junction held 11 bases outside the gene matches. The germline gives CDR1 PRHDT, CDR2 FYEKMQ (reference sequence). CDR3 region: CASSLSRGLAGHNEQFF. DNA for the CDR3: TGTGCCAGCAGCTTAAGTCGCGGGCTAGCGGGCCACAATGAGCAGTTCTTC.